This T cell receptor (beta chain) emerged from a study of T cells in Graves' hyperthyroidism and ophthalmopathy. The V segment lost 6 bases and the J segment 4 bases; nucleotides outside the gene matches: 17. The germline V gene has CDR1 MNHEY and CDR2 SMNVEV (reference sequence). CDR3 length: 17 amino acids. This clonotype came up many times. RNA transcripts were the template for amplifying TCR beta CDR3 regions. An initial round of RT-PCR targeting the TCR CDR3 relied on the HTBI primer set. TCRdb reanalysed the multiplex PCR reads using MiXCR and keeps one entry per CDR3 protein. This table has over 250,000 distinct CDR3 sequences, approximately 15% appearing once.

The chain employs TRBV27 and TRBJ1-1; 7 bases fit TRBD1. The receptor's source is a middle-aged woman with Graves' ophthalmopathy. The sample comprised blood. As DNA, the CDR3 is TGTGCCAGCAGCGCGAGCCCCGGACAGGCGGCTGGCACTGAAGCTTTCTTT. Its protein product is CASSASPGQAAGTEAFF.